The following is a T cell receptor (beta chain) sequence with its context. These data are taken from a study of T cell changes during pregnancy in multiple sclerosis. Germline CDR1 WNHNN, CDR2 SYGVQD (reference sequence). With V trimmed by 6 bases and J by 8 bases, 4 bases remained unmatched. This CDR3 has 12 amino acids. Produced via immunoSEQ multiplex PCR; TCRdb's table is partial and in-frame only. The sample contains 35,000 to 55,000 clones, approximately 92% of which appear only once. Sample: CD8+ T cells from peripheral blood mononuclear cells, taken after pregnancy. This chain links TRBV10-1 with TRBJ1-1; 9 bases are shared with TRBD1. The sequence was collected from a female donor with multiple sclerosis, enrolled in a pregnancy study. CDR3 amino acids: CASSPGTGEAFF. The CDR3 DNA reads as TGCGCCAGCAGCCCCGGGACAGGGGAAGCTTTCTTT.